Presented here are 27 T cell receptor beta chains from one specimen sequenced in a study of blood T cell repertoires in COVID-19. The data were produced by immunoSEQ multiplex PCR, yet TCRdb's version contains in-frame clones alone and is incomplete. The repertoire includes around 200,000 clones, 85% of them detected once, and around 19% sits in the top ten. The sample comprised PBMCs or T cells enriched from blood (not recorded which). The receptors derive from a man between 40 and 49 years old who had recovered from COVID-19.

CDR3 sequence (DNA): TGCGCCAGCAGCCAAGATTGGGGCCAGCGGGAAGAGCAGTACTTC. Translating gives CASSQDWGQREEQYF. The chain recombines TRBV4-1 with TRBJ2-7, with 7 bases identical to TRBD2. CDR1 is MGHRA, CDR2 YSYEKL, per germline. V was pared by 0 bases and J by 7 bases, with 9 bases of the junction left unmatched. The CDR3 consists of 15 residues.

The chain joins TRBV11-2 to TRBJ2-3, with D possibly matching TRBD2 (6 bases). This CDR3 comprises 15 residues. Germline lookup yields CDR1 SGHAT and CDR2 FQNNGV. V was shortened by 1 base and J by 3 bases, with 11 bases between the two germline ends. Here the CDR3 reads CASSLVTGETDTQYF. CDR3 sequence (DNA): TGTGCCAGCAGCTTAGTTACGGGAGAGACAGATACGCAGTATTTT.

This clone occurred once. The DNA of the CDR3 is TGTGCCAGCTCACGGGGGACTTACTCCTACAATGAGCAGTTCTTC. This gives the protein CASSRGTYSYNEQFF. The chain recombines TRBV18 with TRBJ2-1, with D possibly being TRBD2 (6 bases). This CDR3 spans 15 amino acids. Germline loops: CDR1 KGHSH, CDR2 LQKENI. V shed 4 bases and J shed 0 bases, with 10 bases lying between them.

The V call is TRBV15, the J call TRBJ1-2; no definite D call. The CDR3 extends over 15 amino acids. V lost 3 bases and J lost 5, with 16 bases in between. The germline V gene encodes CDR1 LNHNV and CDR2 YYDKDF (reference sequence). CDR3 DNA: TGTGCCACCAGCAGCGGGGAGGGTATTGGTTATGGCTACACCTTC. Protein: CATSSGEGIGYGYTF.

This chain joins TRBV27 and TRBJ2-7, with 8 nucleotides matching TRBD2. The V segment lost 2 bases and the J segment 0 bases; nucleotides outside the gene matches: 3. The CDR3 sequence is 15 residues long. Germline-derived CDR1 and CDR2 are MNHEY and SMNVEV (reference sequence). The CDR3 reads CASSLDGGDSYEQYF. The CDR3 DNA reads TGTGCCAGCAGTTTAGACGGGGGGGACTCCTACGAGCAGTACTTC.

The chain uses TRBV7-3 and TRBJ1-1; D is undetermined. This CDR3 is built from 16 residues. Germline-derived CDR1 and CDR2 are SGHTA and FQGTGA. Trimming shortened V by 2 bases and J by 1 base, and 14 bases separated the two germline ends. DNA for the CDR3: TGTGCCAGCAGCTTACGGCGAAGGAGCCCGAACACTGAAGCTTTCTTT. Translating gives CASSLRRRSPNTEAFF.

The CDR3: CASSPLDTSSSYNEQFF. CDR3 DNA sequence: TGTGCCAGCAGCCCGCTCGACACCTCGAGCTCCTACAATGAGCAGTTCTTC. The chain recombines TRBV9 with TRBJ2-1; D is unclear. The V end lost 4 bases, the J end lost 0 bases, and 17 bases lay between the germline ends. Germline CDR1 reads SGDLS; CDR2 reads YYNGEE. The CDR3 has 17 residues.

This chain connects TRBV30 to TRBJ1-2; perhaps TRBD1 as D (5 bases). Germline lookup yields CDR1 GTSNPN and CDR2 SVGIG (reference sequence). V lost 6 bases, J lost 4 bases, and 9 bases lay in between. The CDR3 contains 11 residues. CDR3 DNA sequence: TGTGCCTGTAGAAGGGGCTATGGCTACACCTTC. This sequence encodes CACRRGYGYTF.

The J gene is TRBJ2-1, the V gene TRBV19; D possibly corresponds to TRBD1 (5 bases). The CDR3 spans 14 residues. Trimming removed 4 bases from V and 8 bases from J, with 15 bases in between. The germline CDR1 and CDR2 sequences are LNHDA and SQIVND (reference sequence). This CDR3 is CASSNLQGVDEQFF. The CDR3 DNA is TGTGCCAGTAGTAACTTGCAGGGTGTCGATGAGCAGTTCTTC. Filled out from reference TRBV19 and TRBJ2-1, the complete variable domain reads DGGITQSPKYLFRKEGQNVTLSCEQNLNHDAMYWYRQDPGQGLRLIYYSQIVNDFQKGDIAEGYSVSREKKESFPLTVTSAQKNPTAFYLCASSNLQGVDEQFFGPGTRLTVL.

This clone was seen just once. V and J are TRBV7-2 and TRBJ2-7; no clear D gene. CDR3 length: 13 amino acids. CDR1 is SGHTA, CDR2 FQGNSA, per germline. Trimming shortened V by 1 base and J by 6 bases, and 10 bases separated the two germline ends. CDR3 residues: CASSLGTVSEQYF. The CDR3 DNA reads TGTGCCAGCAGCTTAGGCACGGTAAGCGAGCAGTACTTC.

The J gene is TRBJ1-2, the V gene TRBV25-1, with a weak D call TRBD1 (6 bases). In germline, CDR1 is MGHDK, CDR2 SYGVNS. The V and J ends lost 0 bases and 8 bases respectively, with 13 bases between them. The length of the CDR3 is 14 residues. The CDR3 region is CASSEYRRDIGYTF. In DNA form, the CDR3 reads TGTGCCAGCAGTGAATATCGCCGGGACATAGGCTACACCTTC.

V and J are TRBV4-1 and TRBJ1-1, with D hard to call. Germline CDR1 MGHRA, CDR2 YSYEKL. The V and J ends lost 4 bases and 5 bases respectively, with 14 bases between them. This CDR3 contains 14 residues. The CDR3 coding sequence is TGCGCCAGCAGCCCCCGGCAGCAGAGGACTGAAGCTTTCTTT. It yields the protein CASSPRQQRTEAFF.

The CDR3 region is CASSFGLGYEQYF. CDR3 bases: TGTGCCAGCAGCTTCGGACTCGGCTACGAGCAGTACTTC. The V gene is TRBV5-4, the J gene TRBJ2-7; TRBD2 might be the D (5 bases). This CDR3 contains 13 residues. V lost 2 bases and J 3 bases, leaving 9 bases between the germline ends. The germline gives CDR1 SGHNT, CDR2 YYREEE (reference sequence).

The chain uses TRBV28 and TRBJ2-3; possibly TRBD1 for D (6 bases). The germline V gene encodes CDR1 MDHEN and CDR2 SYDVKM. The CDR3 runs 13 residues. V lost 6 bases and J lost 2, with 9 bases in between. This CDR3 is CASRGQFTDTQYF. The CDR3 coding sequence is TGTGCCAGCAGAGGACAGTTCACAGATACGCAGTATTTT.

CDR3 amino acids: CASSNLPGQGSSGANVLTF. The CDR3 DNA sequence: TGTGCCAGTAGTAATCTTCCGGGACAGGGGAGCTCTGGGGCCAACGTCCTGACTTTC. This chain connects TRBV19 to TRBJ2-6; 10 positions agree with TRBD1. The length of the CDR3 is 19 residues. The germline gives CDR1 LNHDA, CDR2 SQIVND (reference sequence). V lost 4 bases and J lost 0; bases outside the gene matches: 9.

This clone was counted between two and nine times. This chain uses TRBV6-2 or TRBV6-3 with TRBJ1-1; perhaps TRBD1 as D (6 bases). V lost 4 bases, J lost 4 bases, and 13 bases lay in between. Germline V gene lookup returns CDR1 MNHEY and CDR2 SVGEGT. The CDR3 spans 14 residues. The CDR3: CASSSPRGVTEAFF. The CDR3 DNA follows: TGTGCCAGCAGTTCACCCAGGGGAGTCACTGAAGCTTTCTTT.

This clone has more than one count but fewer than ten. The V gene is TRBV19, the J gene TRBJ1-1; D remains unclear. Trimming removed 3 bases at V and 5 bases at J, with 13 bases between. Germline CDR1 is LNHDA and CDR2 is SQIVND (reference sequence). The CDR3 sequence is 14 residues long. The CDR3 reads CASSMREGGTEAFF. CDR3 in DNA: TGTGCCAGTAGTATGAGGGAGGGAGGAACTGAAGCTTTCTTT.

This chain links TRBV27 with TRBJ1-1; maybe TRBD1 (5 bases). This CDR3 spans 13 amino acids. The germline V and J ends were trimmed by 2 bases and 4 bases, with 8 bases remaining between them. Germline CDR1 and CDR2: MNHEY and SMNVEV (reference sequence). The CDR3 region has the DNA TGTGCCAGCAGTTTACAGGGTGGCACTGAAGCTTTCTTT. Translating it yields CASSLQGGTEAFF.

This clone was seen a few times. The CDR3 DNA reads as TGTGCTAGTGGTTCCGGGACTAGCGGATACAATGAGCAGTTCTTC. Translating gives CASGSGTSGYNEQFF. The chain has TRBV12-5 and TRBJ2-1; 11 bases line up with TRBD2. CDR3 length: 15 amino acids. Trimming took 4 bases from V and 4 from J; bases not matched to a gene: 3. Germline V gives CDR1 LGHNT, CDR2 FRNRAP.

The J gene is TRBJ2-3, the V gene TRBV7-3; the match to TRBD2 covers 12 bases. V was pared by 1 base and J by 0 bases, with 5 bases of the junction left unmatched. CDR1 is SGHTA and CDR2 is FQGTGA in the germline V gene. The CDR3 is 18 residues long. CDR3 loop: CASSLMGGTSGSTDTQYF. In DNA, the CDR3 is TGTGCCAGCAGCTTAATGGGCGGGACTAGCGGGAGCACAGATACGCAGTATTTT.

The chain has TRBV29-1 and TRBJ2-7, with a possible D match to TRBD1 (6 bases). V gave up 5 bases and J gave up 2 bases, with 16 bases separating them. The CDR3 covers 14 residues. Germline CDR1 and CDR2: SQVTM and ANQGSEA. The CDR3 here is CSVSGTPPPYEQYF. The CDR3 DNA sequence: TGCAGCGTTTCCGGGACACCCCCTCCCTACGAGCAGTACTTC.

This chain joins TRBV5-1 and TRBJ1-5; maybe TRBD1 (6 bases). Germline-derived CDR1 and CDR2 are SGHRS and YFSETQ. There are 16 residues in the CDR3. Trimming removed 0 bases from V and 1 base from J, with 11 bases in between. CDR3 sequence reads: CASSLGGRGSNQPQHF. The CDR3 DNA follows: TGCGCCAGCAGCTTGGGGGGGCGAGGAAGCAATCAGCCCCAGCATTTT.

The genes are TRBV13 and TRBJ2-1, with 8 bases aligning to TRBD2. Trimming removed 7 bases from V and 5 bases from J; junction bases left unmatched: 7. The CDR3 runs to 14 residues. The germline CDR1 and CDR2 sequences are PRHDT and FYEKMQ (reference sequence). The DNA of the CDR3 is TGTGCCAGCAAAAGGCGGGAGGTCCACAATGAGCAGTTCTTC. This translates into CASKRREVHNEQFF.

This clone was counted a single time. The rearrangement uses TRBV7-9 and TRBJ2-2, with D possibly TRBD1 on 5 matching bases. CDR3 size: 13 residues. Germline V lookup: CDR1 SEHNR, CDR2 FQNEAQ (reference sequence). V shed 4 bases and J shed 6 bases, with 9 bases lying between them. This CDR3 reads CASSSTGAGELFF. The DNA of the CDR3 is TGTGCCAGCAGCTCTACAGGAGCCGGGGAGCTGTTTTTT.

Note on this clone: The junction departs from germline at one end; a sequencing error may be responsible. The chain carries TRBV7-7 and TRBJ2-2, with D maybe TRBD2 (5 bases). The CDR3 is 15 amino acids. Per germline, CDR1 SSHAT and CDR2 FNYEAQ (reference sequence). The CDR3, as DNA: TGTGCTAGCAGCTTAGCGAGTGGCGGCACCGGGGAGCTGTTTTTT. The encoded protein is CASSLASGGTGELFF.

V gene TRBV28 combines with J gene TRBJ2-5, with D uncertain. The germline gives CDR1 MDHEN, CDR2 SYDVKM. V was cut by 2 bases and J by 2 bases, with 3 bases left in between. The CDR3 spans 12 residues. Written as DNA, the CDR3 is TGTGCCAGCAGTTTACCTCAAGAGACCCAGTACTTC. Residues: CASSLPQETQYF.

This clone was found a few times. The genes are TRBV10-3 and TRBJ2-7, with a possible D match to TRBD1 (5 bases). Germline V gives CDR1 ENHRY, CDR2 SYGVKD. The ends were cut back, 5 bases at V and 5 bases at J, with 10 bases in the middle. The CDR3 runs to 12 residues. CDR3 residues: CAISFQGHEQYF. CDR3 bases: TGTGCCATCAGTTTTCAGGGTCACGAGCAGTACTTC.